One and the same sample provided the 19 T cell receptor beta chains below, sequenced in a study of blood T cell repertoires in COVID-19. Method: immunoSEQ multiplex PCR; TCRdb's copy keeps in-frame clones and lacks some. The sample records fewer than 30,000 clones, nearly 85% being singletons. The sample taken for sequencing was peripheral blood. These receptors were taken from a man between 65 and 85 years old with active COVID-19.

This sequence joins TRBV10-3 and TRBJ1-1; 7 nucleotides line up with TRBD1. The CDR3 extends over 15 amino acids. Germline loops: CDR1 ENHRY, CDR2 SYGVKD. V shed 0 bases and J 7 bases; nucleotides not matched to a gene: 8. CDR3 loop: CAISESKGAANEAFF. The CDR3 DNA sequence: TGTGCCATCAGTGAGTCTAAGGGGGCGGCGAATGAAGCTTTCTTT.

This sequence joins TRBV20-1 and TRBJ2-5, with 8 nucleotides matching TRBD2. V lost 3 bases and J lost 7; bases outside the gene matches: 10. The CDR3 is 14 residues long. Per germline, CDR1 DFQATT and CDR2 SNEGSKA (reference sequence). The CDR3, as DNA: TGCAGTGCTAGTTTGCCGGGGGGGCCGAGGACCCAGTACTTC. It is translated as CSASLPGGPRTQYF.

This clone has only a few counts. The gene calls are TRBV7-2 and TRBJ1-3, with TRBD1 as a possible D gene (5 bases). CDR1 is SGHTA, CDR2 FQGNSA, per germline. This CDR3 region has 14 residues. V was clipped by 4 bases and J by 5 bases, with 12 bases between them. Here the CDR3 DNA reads TGTGCCAGCAGCTCGACAGCGACCCGAAACACCATATATTTT. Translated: CASSSTATRNTIYF.

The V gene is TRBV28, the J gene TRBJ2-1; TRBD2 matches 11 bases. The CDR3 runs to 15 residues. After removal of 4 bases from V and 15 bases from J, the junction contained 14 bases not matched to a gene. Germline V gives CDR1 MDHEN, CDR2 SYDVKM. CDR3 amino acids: CASSSETSGGRWGFF. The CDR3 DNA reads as TGTGCCAGCAGTTCGGAAACTAGCGGGGGACGGTGGGGGTTCTTC.

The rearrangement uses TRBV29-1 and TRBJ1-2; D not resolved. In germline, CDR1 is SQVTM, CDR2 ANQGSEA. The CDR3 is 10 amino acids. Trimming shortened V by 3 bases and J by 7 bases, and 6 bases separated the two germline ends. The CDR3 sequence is CSVDVRGYTF. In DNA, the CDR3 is TGCAGCGTTGATGTCCGTGGCTACACCTTC.

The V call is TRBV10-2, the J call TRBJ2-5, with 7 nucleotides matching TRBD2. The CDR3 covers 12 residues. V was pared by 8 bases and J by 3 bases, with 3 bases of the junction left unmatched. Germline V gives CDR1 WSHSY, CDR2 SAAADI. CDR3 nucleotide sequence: TGCGCCAGCGCCCTAGCGGAAGAGACCCAGTACTTC. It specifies CASALAEETQYF.

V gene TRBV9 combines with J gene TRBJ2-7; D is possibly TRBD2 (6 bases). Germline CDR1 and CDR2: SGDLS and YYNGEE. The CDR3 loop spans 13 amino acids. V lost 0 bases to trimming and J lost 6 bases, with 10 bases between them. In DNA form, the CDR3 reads TGTGCCAGCAGCGTAGCTGGAGGGACCGAGCAGTACTTC. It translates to CASSVAGGTEQYF. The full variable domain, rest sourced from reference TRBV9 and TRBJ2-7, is DSGVTQTPKHLITATGQRVTLRCSPRSGDLSVYWYQQSLDQGLQFLIQYYNGEERAKGNILERFSAQQFPDLHSELNLSSLELGDSALYFCASSVAGGTEQYFGPGTRLTVT.

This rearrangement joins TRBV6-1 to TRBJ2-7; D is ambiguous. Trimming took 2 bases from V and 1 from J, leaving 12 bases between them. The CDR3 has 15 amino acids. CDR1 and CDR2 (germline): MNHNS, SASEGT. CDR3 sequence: CASSEQAAPSYEQYF. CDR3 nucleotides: TGTGCCAGCAGTGAACAGGCCGCCCCTTCCTACGAGCAGTACTTC.

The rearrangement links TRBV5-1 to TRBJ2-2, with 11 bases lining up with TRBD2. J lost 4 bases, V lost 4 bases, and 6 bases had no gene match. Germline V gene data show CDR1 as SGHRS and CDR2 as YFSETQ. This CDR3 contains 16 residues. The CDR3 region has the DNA TGCGCCAGCAGCGTCACGACTAGCGGGGCCACCGGGGAGCTGTTTTTT. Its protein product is CASSVTTSGATGELFF.

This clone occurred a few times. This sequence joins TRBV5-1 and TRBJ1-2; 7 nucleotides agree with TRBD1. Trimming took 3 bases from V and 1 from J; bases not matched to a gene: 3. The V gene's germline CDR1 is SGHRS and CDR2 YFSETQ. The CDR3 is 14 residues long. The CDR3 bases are TGCGCCAGCAGCTCCGGGACAGATAACTATGGCTACACCTTC. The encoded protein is CASSSGTDNYGYTF.

The CDR3 region has the DNA TGTGCCAACGGCGGGTTGCTAGCTGAGACCCAGTACTTC. This translates into CANGGLLAETQYF. The rearrangement links TRBV12-3 or TRBV12-4 to TRBJ2-5; TRBD2 might be the D (5 bases). The CDR3 length is 13 residues. V was clipped by 10 bases and J by 5 bases, with 17 bases between them.

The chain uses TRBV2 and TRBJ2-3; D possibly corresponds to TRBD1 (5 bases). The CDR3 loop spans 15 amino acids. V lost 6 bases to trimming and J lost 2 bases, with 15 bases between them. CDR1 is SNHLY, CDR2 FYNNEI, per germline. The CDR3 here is CASRPKDTYTDTQYF. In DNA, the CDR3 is TGTGCCAGCAGACCTAAGGACACCTACACAGATACGCAGTATTTT.

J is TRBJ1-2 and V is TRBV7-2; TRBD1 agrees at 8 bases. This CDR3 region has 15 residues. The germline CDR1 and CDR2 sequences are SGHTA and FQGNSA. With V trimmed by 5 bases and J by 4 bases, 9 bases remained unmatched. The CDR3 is CASSLKTGASYGYTF. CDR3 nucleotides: TGTGCCAGCAGCCTCAAGACAGGGGCGAGCTATGGCTACACCTTC.

CDR3 loop: CASSPTGLAGSYTQYF. The CDR3 nucleotides read TGTGCCAGCTCACCAACGGGACTAGCGGGGAGCTATACGCAGTATTTT. This sequence joins TRBV18 and TRBJ2-3, with 13 positions matching TRBD2. V shed 2 bases, J shed 7 bases, and the junction held 6 bases outside the gene matches. The CDR3 covers 16 residues. Germline CDR1 and CDR2: KGHSH and LQKENI. The full variable domain, rest sourced from reference TRBV18 and TRBJ2-3, is NAGVMQNPRHLVRRRGQEARLRCSPMKGHSHVYWYRQLPEEGLKFMVYLQKENIIDESGMPKERFSAEFPKEGPSILRIQQVVRGDSAAYFCASSPTGLAGSYTQYFGPGTRLTVL.

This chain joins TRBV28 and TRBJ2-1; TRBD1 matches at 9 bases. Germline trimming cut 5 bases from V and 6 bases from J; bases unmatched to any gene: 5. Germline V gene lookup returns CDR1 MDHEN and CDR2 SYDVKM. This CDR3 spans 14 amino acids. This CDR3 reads CASSKGTGFNEQFF. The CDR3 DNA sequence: TGTGCCAGCAGTAAAGGGACAGGGTTCAATGAGCAGTTCTTC.

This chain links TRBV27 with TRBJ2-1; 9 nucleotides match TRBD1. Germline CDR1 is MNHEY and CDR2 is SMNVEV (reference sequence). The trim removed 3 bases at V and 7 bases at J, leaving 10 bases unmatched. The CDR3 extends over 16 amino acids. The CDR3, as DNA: TGTGCCAGCAGTTTCCGCGGGGGACAGGGAATTAATGAGCAGTTCTTC. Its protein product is CASSFRGGQGINEQFF.

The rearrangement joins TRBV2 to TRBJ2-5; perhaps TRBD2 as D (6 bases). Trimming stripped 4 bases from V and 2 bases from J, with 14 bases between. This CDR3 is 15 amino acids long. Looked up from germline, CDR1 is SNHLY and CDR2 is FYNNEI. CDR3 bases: TGTGCCAGCAGTGGTATTCGGAGGGGTCAAGAGACCCAGTACTTC. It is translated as CASSGIRRGQETQYF.

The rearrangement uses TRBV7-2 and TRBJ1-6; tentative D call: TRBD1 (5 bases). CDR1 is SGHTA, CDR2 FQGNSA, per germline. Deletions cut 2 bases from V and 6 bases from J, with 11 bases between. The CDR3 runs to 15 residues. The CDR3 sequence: CASSLRRGGNSPLHF. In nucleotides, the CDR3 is TGTGCCAGCAGCTTACGCCGGGGGGGTAATTCACCCCTCCACTTT. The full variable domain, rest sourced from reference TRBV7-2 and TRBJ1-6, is GAGVSQSPSNKVTEKGKDVELRCDPISGHTALYWYRQSLGQGLEFLIYFQGNSAPDKSGLPSDRFSAERTGGSVSTLTIQRTQQEDSAVYLCASSLRRGGNSPLHFGNGTRLTVT.

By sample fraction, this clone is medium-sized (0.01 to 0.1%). Here the CDR3 DNA reads TGCGCCAGCAGCCAAGATGGGCGCAGGGTCGAGGGCTACACCTTC. Translation gives CASSQDGRRVEGYTF. This chain connects TRBV4-3 to TRBJ1-2, with a possible D match to TRBD1 (5 bases). Deletions cut 0 bases from V and 8 bases from J, with 16 bases between. CDR3 length: 15 residues. The germline CDR1 and CDR2 sequences are LGHNA and YSLEER.